This T cell receptor (beta chain) comes out of a study of CD8+ T cells in alopecia areata. Findings of the study overall: TCR sharing across patients was less clear than in mice, possibly HLA-related. More clonal than normal scalp was lesional scalp, particularly alopecia totalis/universalis.

The CDR3 extends over 15 amino acids. With 6 bases clipped from V and 3 bases from J, the junction kept 7 bases outside the gene matches. The germline CDR1 and CDR2 sequences are MNHEY and SMNVEV (reference sequence). This clone was recorded a few times. What it recognizes is unknown. The sample's treatment: oral pan-JAK inhibitor, 5-10 mg twice daily. Those with alopecia areata gave lesional scalp punch biopsies and peripheral blood. Sequencing templates came from extracted RNA that was reverse transcribed into cDNA. The data were produced by immunoSEQ multiplex PCR, yet TCRdb's version contains in-frame clones alone and is incomplete. The data contain 100,000 or so clones, almost 60% of them singletons.

This chain links TRBV27 with TRBJ1-4, with 7 nucleotides matching TRBD1. The specimen was CD8+ T cells sorted from blood, collected at approximately week 56, from a patient treated with tofacitinib. This TCR was sampled from a human donor with alopecia areata. CDR3 bases: TGTGCCAGCAGCAGACCAGGGGGACCTAATGAAAAACTGTTTTTT. Translated, it gives CASSRPGGPNEKLFF.